What follows are 29 T cell receptor beta chains derived from one specimen sequenced in a study of cytomegalovirus exposure and HLA in healthy donors. It was with 60 Vbeta and 13 Jbeta primers that the PCR ran. TCRdb's copy holds only in-frame clones and misses some; the assay was immunoSEQ multiplex PCR. The sample lists over 150,000 clones; about 71% were seen once. Sequences were obtained from PBMCs. These receptors were obtained from a woman aged 40 to 50 in good health and CMV-seropositive.

The J gene is TRBJ2-7, the V gene TRBV28; possibly TRBD1 for D (5 bases). Germline CDR1 reads MDHEN; CDR2 reads SYDVKM. The length of the CDR3 is 14 residues. Trimming removed 3 bases from V and 6 bases from J, with 15 bases in between. Written as DNA, the CDR3 is TGTGCCAGCAGTTTGTCGGCAGGGTCGTGCGAGCAGTACTTC. It yields the protein CASSLSAGSCEQYF. Based on the CDR3 plus reference TRBV28 and TRBJ2-7, the full variable domain is DVKVTQSSRYLVKRTGEKVFLECVQDMDHENMFWYRQDPGLGLRLIYFSYDVKMKEKGDIPEGYSVSREKKERFSLILESASTNQTSMYLCASSLSAGSCEQYFGPGTRLTVT.

Comment on this clone: At one boundary the junction diverges from the germline segment, which might be a read error. This chain links TRBV27 with TRBJ1-2, with TRBD1 identical over 9 bases. Per germline, CDR1 MNHEY and CDR2 SMNVEV (reference sequence). CDR3 length equals 16 residues. As DNA, the CDR3 is TGTGCCAGCAGTGGGACAGGGCCTGCATACGTCTATGGCTACCCCTTC. Its translation is CASSGTGPAYVYGYPF.

There are a few counts of this clone. This chain joins TRBV15 and TRBJ2-2, with 9 positions matching TRBD2. This CDR3 is built from 13 residues. V was clipped by 8 bases and J by 6 bases; unmatched bases: 4. The germline gives CDR1 LNHNV, CDR2 YYDKDF (reference sequence). CDR3 DNA sequence: TGTGCCACCTTAGCGGGAGAGGCCGGGGAGCTGTTTTTT. As protein: CATLAGEAGELFF.

The rearrangement links TRBV19 to TRBJ2-3; TRBD2 is a possible D gene (6 bases). The CDR3 has 13 amino acids. Germline CDR1 LNHDA, CDR2 SQIVND (reference sequence). Trimming cost V 7 bases and J 0 bases, with 8 bases left between them. This chain's CDR3 is CASMRDSTDTQYF. CDR3 DNA sequence: TGTGCCAGTATGCGGGATAGCACAGATACGCAGTATTTT.

This clone showed up just a few times. The chain uses TRBV5-1 and TRBJ2-1; possible D gene TRBD2, 5 bases. The ends were cut back, 0 bases at V and 3 bases at J, with 7 bases in the middle. CDR1 is SGHRS and CDR2 is YFSETQ in the germline V gene. The CDR3 consists of 14 residues. The CDR3 loop reads CASSLDGVYNEQFF. CDR3 DNA sequence: TGCGCCAGCAGCTTGGACGGGGTCTACAATGAGCAGTTCTTC.

The gene calls are TRBV10-3 and TRBJ1-1; the D gene is possibly TRBD1 (6 bases). Per the germline V gene, CDR1 is ENHRY and CDR2 is SYGVKD. The CDR3 runs 11 residues. With 10 bases removed from V and 2 bases from J, the gap between germline ends came to 8 bases. CDR3 loop: CATGDNTEAFF. The DNA of the CDR3 is TGTGCCACAGGGGACAACACTGAAGCTTTCTTT.

J is TRBJ2-3 and V is TRBV10-3; tentative D call: TRBD1 (6 bases). Trimming left V 3 bases short and J 5 bases short, with 15 bases between. Germline V gene lookup returns CDR1 ENHRY and CDR2 SYGVKD. The CDR3 spans 15 residues. The CDR3 here is CAISEGRGSGDTQYF. CDR3 nucleotide sequence: TGTGCCATCAGTGAAGGCAGGGGTTCAGGAGATACGCAGTATTTT.

CDR3 sequence: CASSSGGDTQYF. The CDR3 nucleotides read TGTGCCAGCAGCTCGGGGGGGGATACGCAGTATTTT. The chain carries TRBV7-9 and TRBJ2-3; 8 bases fit TRBD2. There are 12 residues in the CDR3. J lost 6 bases, V lost 4 bases, and 0 bases had no gene match. Germline V gives CDR1 SEHNR, CDR2 FQNEAQ (reference sequence).

This clone was counted a single time. An end of the junction differs from the germline gene, which may be a read error. The CDR3 DNA is TGTGCCAGTAGGATACTGGACAATAGCAATCAGCCCCAGAATTTT. It encodes CASRILDNSNQPQNF. The chain recombines TRBV19 with TRBJ1-5, with a possible D match to TRBD1 (5 bases). The length of the CDR3 is 15 residues. Per the germline V gene, CDR1 is LNHDA and CDR2 is SQIVND (reference sequence).

This chain connects TRBV4-2 to TRBJ1-1, with 8 bases that match TRBD1. Trimming cost V 4 bases and J 4 bases; bases outside gene matches: 5. This CDR3 has 14 amino acids. Per the germline V gene, CDR1 is LGHNA and CDR2 is YNFKEQ. CDR3 region: CASSPHDRGTEAFF. The CDR3 region has the DNA TGTGCCAGCAGCCCCCATGACAGGGGCACTGAAGCTTTCTTT.

V usage is TRBV9 and J usage is TRBJ1-4, with D unclear. There are 15 residues in the CDR3. V lost 4 bases and J lost 1, with 11 bases in between. CDR1 is SGDLS, CDR2 YYNGEE, per germline. For the CDR3, the DNA is TGTGCCAGCAGCCCAACGGGTGGAACTAATGAAAAACTGTTTTTT. Residues: CASSPTGGTNEKLFF.

CDR3 protein: CASSLASNTGELFF. In DNA form, the CDR3 reads TGTGCCAGCAGCTTAGCGAGCAACACCGGGGAGCTGTTTTTT. The rearrangement uses TRBV7-2 and TRBJ2-2, with D unresolved. Trimming cost V 0 bases and J 2 bases, with 4 bases left between them. CDR1 and CDR2 (germline): SGHTA, FQGNSA. The CDR3 extends over 14 amino acids.

The chain uses TRBV9 and TRBJ2-1; D might be TRBD1 (5 bases). From germline, CDR1 is SGDLS and CDR2 YYNGEE. This CDR3 has 17 residues. The V gene lost 4 bases and the J gene lost 2 bases, with 19 bases spanning the gap. Written as DNA, the CDR3 is TGTGCCAGCAGCTCCCCCCCCCACAGGAGAACCTACAATGAGCAGTTCTTC. Its protein product is CASSSPPHRRTYNEQFF. Using reference TRBV9 and TRBJ2-1 for the parts outside the CDR3, the full variable domain is DSGVTQTPKHLITATGQRVTLRCSPRSGDLSVYWYQQSLDQGLQFLIQYYNGEERAKGNILERFSAQQFPDLHSELNLSSLELGDSALYFCASSSPPHRRTYNEQFFGPGTRLTVL.

The chain employs TRBV6-1 and TRBJ1-1, with 8 bases fitting TRBD1. The CDR3 length is 14 residues. Losses at the gene ends were 5 bases for V and 1 base for J; bases not matched to a gene: 3. CDR1 MNHNS and CDR2 SASEGT come from the germline V gene. The CDR3 region is CASSTQGANTEAFF. As DNA, the CDR3 is TGTGCCAGCAGTACCCAGGGGGCGAACACTGAAGCTTTCTTT.

This chain connects TRBV28 to TRBJ1-6; no firm D call. The CDR3 spans 14 residues. In germline, CDR1 is MDHEN, CDR2 SYDVKM. Trimming cost V 3 bases and J 10 bases, with 13 bases left between them. DNA for the CDR3: TGTGCCAGCAGTTTGTTCCCTTGGCGGTCACCCCTCCACTTT. Residues: CASSLFPWRSPLHF.

This clone was detected a few times. The rearrangement links TRBV27 to TRBJ1-1; 8 bases are shared with TRBD1. V shed 5 bases, J shed 7 bases, and the junction held 12 bases outside the gene matches. From germline, CDR1 is MNHEY and CDR2 SMNVEV (reference sequence). The length of the CDR3 is 15 residues. The CDR3 here is CASSAYSGTGSEAFF. Written as DNA, the CDR3 is TGTGCCAGCAGTGCCTACTCCGGGACAGGCAGTGAAGCTTTCTTT.

V usage is TRBV7-6 and J usage is TRBJ2-5; the D gene is possibly TRBD1 (5 bases). TRBJ2-7 explains the end of the DNA better; the J call may be wrong. CDR3 size: 14 residues. Germline values: CDR1 SGHVS, CDR2 FNYEAQ. This CDR3 is CASSPQWGPYEQYF. The CDR3 DNA reads as TGTGCCAGCAGCCCTCAGTGGGGCCCCTACGAGCAGTACTTC.

The chain couples TRBV7-3 to TRBJ1-6, with 7 bases fitting TRBD1. Germline V lookup: CDR1 SGHTA, CDR2 FQGTGA. The CDR3 length is 19 residues. The trim removed 5 bases at V and 5 bases at J, leaving 18 bases unmatched. The CDR3 coding sequence is TGTGCCAGCAGCCCCTCAGACAGGGAATTATCAAGGGATAATTCACCCCTCCACTTT. Its protein is CASSPSDRELSRDNSPLHF. Based on the CDR3 plus reference TRBV7-3 and TRBJ1-6, the full variable domain is GAGVSQTPSNKVTEKGKYVELRCDPISGHTALYWYRQSLGQGPEFLIYFQGTGAADDSGLPNDRFFAVRPEGSVSTLKIQRTERGDSAVYLCASSPSDRELSRDNSPLHFGNGTRLTVT.

The chain is built from TRBV15 and TRBJ2-7; TRBD1 is a possible D gene (5 bases). Trimming stripped 0 bases from V and 6 bases from J, with 9 bases between. Germline lookup yields CDR1 LNHNV and CDR2 YYDKDF (reference sequence). The CDR3 extends over 13 amino acids. CDR3 DNA sequence: TGTGCCACCAGCAGAGATTGGCAGGGCGAGCAGTACTTC. As protein: CATSRDWQGEQYF.

The rearrangement links TRBV19 to TRBJ2-2; D not resolved. This CDR3 has 11 amino acids. Trimming removed 8 bases from V and 4 bases from J, with 5 bases in between. Germline loops: CDR1 LNHDA, CDR2 SQIVND (reference sequence). CDR3 nucleotide sequence: TGTGCCAGTTCGTTCACCGGGGAGCTGTTTTTT. It encodes CASSFTGELFF.

V and J are TRBV5-1 and TRBJ2-7; 8 nucleotides match TRBD2. In germline, CDR1 is SGHRS, CDR2 YFSETQ. V shed 0 bases and J 1 base; nucleotides not matched to a gene: 12. The CDR3 runs to 18 residues. Here the CDR3 DNA reads TGCGCCAGCAGCTTGGAAACCACTAGCGGCGCCTATTCCTACGAGCAGTACTTC. The encoded protein is CASSLETTSGAYSYEQYF.

This chain joins TRBV4-2 and TRBJ2-7; 9 bases are shared with TRBD2. After removal of 3 bases from V and 6 bases from J, the junction contained 6 bases not matched to a gene. The CDR3 sequence is 14 residues long. Germline V lookup: CDR1 LGHNA, CDR2 YNFKEQ. The CDR3 is CASSHGGGAGEQYF. In nucleotides, the CDR3 is TGTGCCAGCAGCCATGGCGGGGGGGCCGGCGAGCAGTACTTC.

The chain employs TRBV28 and TRBJ1-5; D might be TRBD1 (5 bases). The CDR3 is 14 residues long. Germline V lookup: CDR1 MDHEN, CDR2 SYDVKM. Trimming stripped 5 bases from V and 9 bases from J, with 17 bases between. CDR3 loop: CASSTGTHIMPQHF. CDR3 DNA: TGTGCCAGCAGTACCGGGACTCACATCATGCCCCAGCATTTT.

This clone appeared once. The chain uses TRBV6-6 and TRBJ2-3; 8 bases map to TRBD1. This CDR3 contains 14 residues. Germline V lookup: CDR1 MNHNY, CDR2 SVGAGI (reference sequence). V lost 6 bases to trimming and J lost 0 bases; unmatched junction nucleotides: 2. DNA for the CDR3: TGTGCCAGCAGCCGACAGGGGAGCACAGATACGCAGTATTTT. It specifies CASSRQGSTDTQYF.

V is TRBV18 and J is TRBJ1-2; D possibly corresponds to TRBD1 (6 bases). The V and J ends lost 3 bases and 2 bases respectively, with 10 bases between them. The CDR3 loop spans 14 amino acids. Germline V gene lookup returns CDR1 KGHSH and CDR2 LQKENI. CDR3 sequence reads: CASSPQGSNYGYTF. The CDR3 nucleotides read TGTGCCAGCTCACCTCAGGGGTCCAACTATGGCTACACCTTC.

The chain recombines TRBV6-6 with TRBJ1-2; 7 bases are shared with TRBD1. Germline CDR1 and CDR2: MNHNY and SVGAGI (reference sequence). V gave up 7 bases and J gave up 5 bases; unmatched junction bases: 10. The CDR3 has 14 amino acids. DNA of the CDR3: TGTGCCAGCACCAGCCCCCCAGGGGGGTATGGCTACACCTTC. Translating it yields CASTSPPGGYGYTF.

The chain couples TRBV7-2 to TRBJ1-1, with 7 bases identical to TRBD1. CDR1 is SGHTA and CDR2 is FQGNSA in the germline V gene. CDR3 length equals 15 residues. Trimming removed 0 bases from V and 8 bases from J; junction bases left unmatched: 9. CDR3 sequence: CASSLARQGGREAFF. The CDR3 DNA follows: TGTGCCAGCAGCTTAGCGCGGCAGGGGGGCCGGGAAGCTTTCTTT. Complete variable domain (other parts from reference TRBV7-2 and TRBJ1-1): GAGVSQSPSNKVTEKGKDVELRCDPISGHTALYWYRQSLGQGLEFLIYFQGNSAPDKSGLPSDRFSAERTGGSVSTLTIQRTQQEDSAVYLCASSLARQGGREAFFGQGTRLTVV.

CDR3 sequence: CASRPTSGSSDEQFF. The CDR3 DNA follows: TGTGCCAGCAGACCTACTAGCGGGAGTTCGGATGAGCAGTTCTTC. V is TRBV7-3 and J is TRBJ2-1; 11 positions match TRBD2. With V trimmed by 6 bases and J by 8 bases, 9 bases remained unmatched. This CDR3 has 15 residues. Germline V gene data show CDR1 as SGHTA and CDR2 as FQGTGA.

J is TRBJ1-1 and V is TRBV19; D might be TRBD1 (6 bases). Germline CDR1 is LNHDA and CDR2 is SQIVND (reference sequence). The CDR3 length is 15 residues. Trimming took 5 bases from V and 1 from J, leaving 14 bases between them. The CDR3 nucleotides read TGTGCCAGTAGTGACAGGCCCCAGGGGAACACTGAAGCTTTCTTT. Protein product: CASSDRPQGNTEAFF.